This T cell receptor (beta chain) was profiled in a study of blood T cell repertoires in COVID-19. Study information: The analysed material was cDNA or gDNA that came from T cells, B-cell-depleted T cells, or PBMCs.

Details on this clone: The sample holds other DNA sequences that translate to the same CDR3.

Assay used: immunoSEQ multiplex PCR; TCRdb lists only in-frame clones, some missing. The sample has 100,000 to 150,000 clones; around 87% are singletons. CDR1 is SGHDT and CDR2 is YYEEEE in the germline V gene. CDR3 length: 15 residues. V was clipped by 0 bases and J by 1 base; unmatched bases: 1. The rearrangement joins TRBV5-6 to TRBJ2-1; 7 bases are a match to TRBD1. This TCR was sampled from a man in his forties or fifties with active COVID-19. Sequenced: peripheral blood. The CDR3 DNA reads TGTGCCAGCAGCTTGGAGGGGGCTTCCTACAATGAGCAGTTCTTC. It yields the protein CASSLEGASYNEQFF.